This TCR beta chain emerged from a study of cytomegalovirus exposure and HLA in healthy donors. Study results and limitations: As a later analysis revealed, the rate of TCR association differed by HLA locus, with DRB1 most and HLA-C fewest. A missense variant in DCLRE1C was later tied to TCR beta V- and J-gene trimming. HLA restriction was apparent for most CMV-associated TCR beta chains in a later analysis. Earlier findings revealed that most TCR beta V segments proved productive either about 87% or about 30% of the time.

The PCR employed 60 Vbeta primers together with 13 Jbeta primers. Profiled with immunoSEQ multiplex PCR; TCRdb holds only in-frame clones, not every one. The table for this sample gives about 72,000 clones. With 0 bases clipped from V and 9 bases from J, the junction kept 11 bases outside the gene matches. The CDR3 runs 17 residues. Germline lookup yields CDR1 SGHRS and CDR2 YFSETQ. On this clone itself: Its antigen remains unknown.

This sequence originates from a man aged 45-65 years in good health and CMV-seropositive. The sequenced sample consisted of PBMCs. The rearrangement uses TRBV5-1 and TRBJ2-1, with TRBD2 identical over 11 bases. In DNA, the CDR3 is TGCGCCAGCAGCTTGGGGGAACTAGCGGGGGCGGGGAGTGAGCAGTTCTTC. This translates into CASSLGELAGAGSEQFF.